This T cell receptor (beta chain) was profiled in a study of radiotherapy plus CTLA-4 blockade in lung cancer. V was pared by 2 bases and J by 1 base, with 11 bases between. Germline CDR1 reads MDHEN; CDR2 reads SYDVKM. The CDR3 has 15 residues. Libraries were prepared by immunoSEQ multiplex PCR; TCRdb keeps only in-frame clonotypes and omits some of them. The sample has tens of thousands of clones; approximately 84% are singletons. Sequenced material: peripheral blood, taken from a patient treated with radiotherapy plus ipilimumab. This chain connects TRBV28 to TRBJ2-5, with D unresolved. This sequence originates from a human donor with non-small cell lung cancer whose response to radiotherapy plus ipilimumab could not be evaluated. The DNA for the CDR3 is TGTGCCAGCAGTTTAGTCGGAGCCTTCCAAGAGACCCAGTACTTC. Translated: CASSLVGAFQETQYF. Looking up the rest from reference TRBV28 and TRBJ2-5 gives the full variable domain: DVKVTQSSRYLVKRTGEKVFLECVQDMDHENMFWYRQDPGLGLRLIYFSYDVKMKEKGDIPEGYSVSREKKERFSLILESASTNQTSMYLCASSLVGAFQETQYFGPGTRLLVL.